This TCR beta chain was captured by sequencing in a study of chemoradiotherapy in HPV16-positive cancers. Samples were taken several times over chemoradiotherapy. Method: immunoSEQ multiplex PCR; TCRdb's copy keeps in-frame clones and lacks some. Of approximately 28,000 clones listed, 90% to 95% were seen once; the top ten hold 22%. The V segment lost 4 bases and the J segment 2 bases; nucleotides outside the gene matches: 2. This CDR3 contains 15 residues. Germline V gene lookup returns CDR1 SGHRS and CDR2 YFSETQ. The TCR comes from a human donor with HPV-associated anogenital cancer. The sequencing here drew on blood, taken from a patient who underwent chemoradiotherapy. The chain combines TRBV5-1 with TRBJ2-7; 14 nucleotides align to TRBD2. The CDR3 DNA sequence: TGCGCCAGCAGCCAGGGACTAGCGGGGGCCTACGAGCAGTACTTC. This encodes CASSQGLAGAYEQYF.